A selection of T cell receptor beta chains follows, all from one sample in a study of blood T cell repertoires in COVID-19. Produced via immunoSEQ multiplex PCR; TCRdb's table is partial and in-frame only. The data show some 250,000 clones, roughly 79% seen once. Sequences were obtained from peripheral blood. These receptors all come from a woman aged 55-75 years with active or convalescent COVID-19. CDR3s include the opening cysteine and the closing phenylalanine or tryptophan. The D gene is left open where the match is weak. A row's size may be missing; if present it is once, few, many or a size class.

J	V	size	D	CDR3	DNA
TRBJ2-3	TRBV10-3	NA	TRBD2	CAISETGLAGIFGGAQYF	TGTGCCATCAGTGAGACGGGGCTAGCGGGGATCTTTGGTGGAGCGCAGTATTTT
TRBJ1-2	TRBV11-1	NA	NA	CASSQRVSGGYGYTF	TGTGCCAGCAGCCAACGGGTCTCGGGAGGGTATGGCTACACCTTC
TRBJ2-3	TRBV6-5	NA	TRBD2	CASKTIAGYTDTQYF	TGTGCCAGCAAGACAATAGCGGGGTACACAGATACGCAGTATTTT
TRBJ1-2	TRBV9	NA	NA	CASSVAGGAGYTF	TGTGCCAGCAGCGTAGCCGGGGGAGCTGGCTACACCTTC
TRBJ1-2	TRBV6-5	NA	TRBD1	CASRDGTGIYGYTF	TGTGCCAGCAGGGACGGGACAGGGATCTATGGCTACACCTTC
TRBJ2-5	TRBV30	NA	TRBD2	CAWSKLAGGGETQYF	TGTGCCTGGAGTAAACTAGCGGGGGGCGGGGAGACCCAGTACTTC
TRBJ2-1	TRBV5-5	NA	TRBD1	CASSPSPGQGVVNEQFF	TGTGCCAGCAGCCCGTCGCCGGGACAGGGAGTCGTCAATGAGCAGTTCTTC
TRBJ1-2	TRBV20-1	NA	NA	CSAFFGGWIF	TGCAGTGCTTTCTTTGGGGGGTGGATCTTC
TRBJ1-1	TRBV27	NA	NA	CASSSPLRLEITEAFF	TGTGCCAGCAGTTCCCCCCTCCGACTCGAAATCACTGAAGCTTTCTTT
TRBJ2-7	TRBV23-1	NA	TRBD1	CASSAGQGRISYEQYF	TGCGCCAGCAGTGCTGGACAGGGTAGGATCTCCTACGAGCAGTACTTC
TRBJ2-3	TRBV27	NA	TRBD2	CASRAPLLAGVSDTQYF	TGTGCCAGCAGAGCACCGTTACTAGCGGGAGTATCCGATACGCAGTATTTT
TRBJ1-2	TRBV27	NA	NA	CASSLRGGNGYTF	TGTGCCAGCAGTTTAAGGGGGGGGAATGGCTACACCTTC
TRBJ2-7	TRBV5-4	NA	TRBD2	CASSLDGGGTYEQYF	TGTGCCAGCAGCTTGGATGGGGGGGGAACTTACGAGCAGTACTTC
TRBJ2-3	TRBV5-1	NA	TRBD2	CASSLGSGGDTDTQYF	TGCGCCAGCAGCTTAGGGAGCGGGGGGGACACAGATACGCAGTATTTT
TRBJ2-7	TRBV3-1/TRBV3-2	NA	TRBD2	CASSQDTGGGSYEQYF	TGTGCCAGCAGCCAAGACACCGGGGGAGGGTCCTACGAGCAGTACTTC
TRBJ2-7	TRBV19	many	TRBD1	CASSPGQGVLSYEQYF	TGTGCCAGTAGTCCGGGACAGGGGGTCCTCTCCTACGAGCAGTACTTC
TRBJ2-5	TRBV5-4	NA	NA	CASSLVGEETQYF	TGTGCCAGCAGCTTGGTAGGGGAAGAGACCCAGTACTTC
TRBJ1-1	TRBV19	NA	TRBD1	CASSWDSMNTEAFF	TGTGCCAGTAGTTGGGACAGTATGAACACTGAAGCTTTCTTT
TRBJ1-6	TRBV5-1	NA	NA	CASSLGEVGQHLHF	TGCGCCAGCAGCTTGGGTGAAGTTGGACAGCACCTCCACTTT
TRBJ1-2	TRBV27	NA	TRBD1	CASSADRVGGYTF	TGTGCCAGCAGTGCGGACAGGGTAGGTGGCTACACCTTC
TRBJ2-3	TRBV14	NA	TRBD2	CASTARIAGDTSTDTQYF	TGTGCCAGCACCGCCCGAATAGCGGGGGATACTAGCACAGATACGCAGTATTTT
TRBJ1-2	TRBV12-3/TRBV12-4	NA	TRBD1	CASRSGQGYGYTF	TGTGCCAGCCGATCAGGACAGGGCTATGGCTACACCTTC
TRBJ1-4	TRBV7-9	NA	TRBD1	CASSSDRENEKLFF	TGTGCCAGCAGCTCCGACAGGGAGAATGAAAAACTGTTTTTT
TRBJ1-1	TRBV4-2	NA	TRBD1	CASSQVPYRTGNQPNEAFF	TGTGCCAGCAGCCAAGTTCCCTACCGGACAGGGAACCAACCTAATGAAGCTTTCTTT
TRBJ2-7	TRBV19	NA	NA	CASSIDGTYEQYF	TGTGCCAGTAGTATCGACGGGACCTACGAGCAGTACTTC
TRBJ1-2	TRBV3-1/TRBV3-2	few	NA	CASSHWQGHYGYTF	TGTGCCAGCAGCCACTGGCAGGGGCACTATGGCTACACCTTC
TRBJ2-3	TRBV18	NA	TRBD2	CASSTSRGSTDTQYF	TGTGCCAGCTCTACGTCGCGGGGGAGCACAGATACGCAGTATTTT
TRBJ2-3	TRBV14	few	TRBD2	CASSQLGTSGEDTQYF	TGTGCCAGCAGCCAACTCGGGACTAGCGGGGAGGATACGCAGTATTTT
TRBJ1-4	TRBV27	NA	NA	CASSVAAGMGLANEKLFF	TGTGCCAGCAGTGTGGCGGCAGGGATGGGGCTGGCTAATGAAAAACTGTTTTTT
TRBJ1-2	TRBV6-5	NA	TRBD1	CASRQGGDYGYTF	TGTGCCAGCAGACAAGGGGGCGACTATGGCTACACCTTC
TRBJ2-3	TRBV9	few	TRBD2	CASSVITSGGTDTQYF	TGTGCCAGCAGCGTTATTACTAGCGGGGGCACAGATACGCAGTATTTT
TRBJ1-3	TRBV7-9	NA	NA	CASSLSGYTIYF	TGTGCCAGCAGCTTATCGGGATACACCATATATTTT
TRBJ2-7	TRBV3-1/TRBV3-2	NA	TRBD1	CASSQDVGTGVRGLYF	TGTGCCAGCAGCCAAGATGTCGGGACAGGGGTAAGAGGGCTGTACTTC
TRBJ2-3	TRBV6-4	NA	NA	CASSENILDTQYF	TGTGCCAGCAGTGAAAACATCTTGGATACGCAGTATTTT
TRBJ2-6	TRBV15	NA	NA	CATSRDRGYSGANVLTF	TGTGCCACCAGCAGAGATCGAGGGTACTCTGGGGCCAACGTCCTGACTTTC
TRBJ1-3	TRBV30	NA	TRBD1	CAWIPPTGTNTIYF	TGTGCCTGGATCCCCCCGACAGGGACAAACACCATATATTTT
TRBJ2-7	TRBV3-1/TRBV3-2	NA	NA	CASSQGLATYEQYF	TGTGCCAGCAGCCAAGGGCTAGCGACCTACGAGCAGTACTTC
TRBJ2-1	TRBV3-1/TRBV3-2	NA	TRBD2	CASSPGGQNNEQFF	TGTGCCAGCAGCCCGGGGGGTCAAAACAATGAGCAGTTCTTC
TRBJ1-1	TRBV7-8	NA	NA	CASSLARSLNTEAFF	TGTGCCAGCAGCTTAGCGAGGTCGCTGAACACTGAAGCTTTCTTT
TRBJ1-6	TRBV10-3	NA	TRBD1	CAISEQTTGLGSPLHF	TGTGCCATCAGTGAACAAACGACAGGGCTGGGCTCACCCCTCCACTTT